Shown below are 17 T cell receptor beta chains from a single sample sequenced in a study of tumor-infiltrating lymphocytes in glioblastoma multiforme. TCRB libraries came from RNA via three nested multiplex PCR rounds. In TCRdb, the multiplex PCR reads were re-called with MiXCR into one record per CDR3 protein. The repertoire holds some 10,000 distinct CDR3 sequences, with around 64% as singletons. Specimen: brain tumor tissue. These receptor sequences come from a male donor with glioblastoma.

This chain uses TRBV4-1 with TRBJ2-3; the D is unclear. Trimming cost V 1 base and J 7 bases, with 15 bases left between them. Germline lookup yields CDR1 MGHRA and CDR2 YSYEKL. The CDR3 contains 15 residues. CDR3 region: CASSQGLPAVYTQYF. The DNA for the CDR3 is TGCGCCAGCAGCCAAGGATTACCTGCGGTATATACGCAGTATTTT.

About this clonotype itself: Relative to the germline gene, one junction end is altered; a read error may explain this. The gene calls are TRBV20-1 and TRBJ2-3; 8 nucleotides agree with TRBD2. Germline values: CDR1 DFQATT, CDR2 SNEGSKA (reference sequence). The CDR3 has 14 amino acids. The CDR3 loop is CSASVSGNGDMQYF. CDR3 DNA: TGCAGTGCTAGCGTTAGCGGGAATGGAGATATGCAGTATTTT.

The chain has TRBV4-2 and TRBJ2-2; 8 nucleotides line up with TRBD1. The CDR3 is 17 amino acids. V was clipped by 4 bases and J by 13 bases; unmatched bases: 20. Germline V gene sequence: CDR1 LGHNA, CDR2 YNFKEQ. The CDR3, as DNA: TGTGCCAGCAGCCCCCGCGCCGGACAGGGCGGCGCCGAGGTGCTGTTTTTT. Translation gives CASSPRAGQGGAEVLFF.

The rearrangement links TRBV29-1 to TRBJ1-2; D gene ambiguous. The CDR3 has 12 amino acids. Trimming took 3 bases from V and 1 from J, leaving 6 bases between them. CDR1 and CDR2 from the germline V gene are SQVTM and ANQGSEA. The DNA of the CDR3 is TGCAGCGTTGAGTACGGTAACTATGGCTACACCTTC. Residues: CSVEYGNYGYTF.

The genes are TRBV20-1 and TRBJ2-7; D is unresolved. The V end was cut by 3 bases, the J end by 2 bases, with 20 bases between. CDR1 is DFQATT, CDR2 SNEGSKA, per germline (reference sequence). The CDR3 is 16 residues long. CDR3 nucleotides: TGCAGTGCTAGGGTTCCGGGCCCCCGAGGCCCCTACGAGCAGTACTTC. This gives the protein CSARVPGPRGPYEQYF.

Regarding this clonotype: At one boundary the junction diverges from the germline segment, which might be a read error. The V and J genes are TRBV28 and TRBJ2-3; D is unresolved. Germline V gene data show CDR1 as MDHEN and CDR2 as SYDVKM. The CDR3 is 15 amino acids. The CDR3 is CASSPTGVGTDKQYF. CDR3 DNA: TGTGCCAGCAGCCCAACGGGCGTTGGCACAGATAAGCAGTATTTT. The full variable domain, with the rest looked up from reference TRBV28 and TRBJ2-3, is DVKVTQSSRYLVKRTGEKVFLECVQDMDHENMFWYRQDPGLGLRLIYFSYDVKMKEKGDIPEGYSVSREKKERFSLILESASTNQTSMYLCASSPTGVGTDKQYFGPGTRLTVL.

A few counts support this clonotype. The rearrangement uses TRBV20-1 and TRBJ1-1, with D perhaps matching TRBD1 (6 bases). Germline assignment: CDR1 DFQATT and CDR2 SNEGSKA (reference sequence). The CDR3 runs to 14 residues. Trimming removed 0 bases at V and 11 bases at J, with 19 bases between. This CDR3 is CSAREDSGPVGAFF. The CDR3 region has the DNA TGCAGTGCTAGAGAGGACAGTGGGCCTGTTGGCGCTTTCTTT.

The chain has TRBV11-2 and TRBJ1-6; D perhaps matches TRBD1 (6 bases). Germline CDR1 and CDR2: SGHAT and FQNNGV. The CDR3 extends over 15 amino acids. The V end was cut by 5 bases, the J end by 13 bases, with 21 bases between. The CDR3 sequence: CASSPGGVGGRPLHF. In DNA, the CDR3 is TGTGCCAGCAGCCCTGGGGGGGTAGGGGGACGGCCCCTCCACTTT.

This clonotype is judged medium-sized. The V call is TRBV12-3 or TRBV12-4, the J call TRBJ1-1; D remains unclear. V was shortened by 1 base and J by 11 bases, with 17 bases between the two germline ends. The CDR3 runs to 14 residues. In nucleotides, the CDR3 is TGTGCCAGCAGTTTAGACGCCCAAAGGCGAATGGCTTTCTTT. Protein product: CASSLDAQRRMAFF.

Note on this clonotype: A junction boundary mismatches the germline segment, possibly from a read error. The rearrangement joins TRBV11-2 to TRBJ2-7, with D possibly TRBD2 on 5 matching bases. CDR3 length: 15 residues. The V gene's germline CDR1 is SGHAT and CDR2 FQNNGV. The CDR3 nucleotides read TGTGCCAGTAGCTTCTCTAGCCTAGTACTATATGAGCAGTACTTC. Protein product: CASSFSSLVLYEQYF.

A note on this clonotype: Mismatch with germline at one junction end may stem from a read error. This chain joins TRBV10-1 and TRBJ2-2; D may match TRBD1 or TRBD2 (5 bases each). Per the germline V gene, CDR1 is WNHNN and CDR2 is SYGVQD (reference sequence). This CDR3 is built from 14 residues. CDR3 protein: CASRRQRRIGELFF. The CDR3 region has the DNA TGCGCCAGCAGAAGACAGCGGAGGATCGGGGAGCTTTTTTTT.

In regard to this clonotype: At one end, the junction sequence differs from germline, possibly due to a read error. The chain couples TRBV12-3 or TRBV12-4 to TRBJ2-1; D is unclear. CDR3 length equals 13 residues. Here the CDR3 reads CASSLLGKGTQFF. Here the CDR3 DNA reads TGTGCTAGCAGTTTATTGGGGAAGGGAACGCAGTTCTTC.

Within the sample, this clonotype is medium-sized. This sequence joins TRBV6-5 and TRBJ2-4; D is unresolved. CDR3 length equals 14 residues. Germline lookup yields CDR1 MNHEY and CDR2 SVGAGI. Trimming shortened V by 5 bases and J by 1 base, and 9 bases separated the two germline ends. The CDR3 region is CASSLGSAKNIQYF. The DNA of the CDR3 is TGTGCCAGCAGTCTTGGCTCGGCCAAAAACATTCAGTACTTC.

The rearrangement uses TRBV12-3 or TRBV12-4 and TRBJ2-7, with unresolved D. V lost 4 bases and J lost 1, with 2 bases in between. The CDR3 extends over 11 amino acids. The CDR3 here is CASSSSYEQYF. In DNA, the CDR3 is TGTGCCAGCAGTTCGTCCTACGAGCAGTACTTC.

This clonotype is classed as medium-sized (0.01 to 0.1%). This chain joins TRBV20-1 and TRBJ2-5, with 9 bases identical to TRBD1. V gave up 4 bases and J gave up 0 bases; unmatched junction bases: 6. CDR1 DFQATT and CDR2 SNEGSKA come from the germline V gene (reference sequence). The CDR3 covers 15 residues. The chain's CDR3 is CSAIRTGAYQETQYF. The CDR3 bases are TGCAGTGCTATTCGGACAGGGGCGTACCAAGAGACCCAGTACTTC.

Here the CDR3 reads CASTEELAKAETQYF. CDR3 nucleotides: TGTGCCAGCACCGAAGAACTAGCGAAAGCGGAGACCCAGTACTTC. This chain connects TRBV6-1 to TRBJ2-5, with 7 bases matching TRBD2. The CDR3 totals 15 residues. J lost 5 bases, V lost 7 bases, and 13 bases had no gene match. CDR1 and CDR2 (germline): MNHNS, SASEGT.

This clonotype has just one count. One end of the junction fails to match germline, which may point to a read error. The V and J genes are TRBV20-1 and TRBJ2-7, with 9 nucleotides matching TRBD1. The CDR3 has 14 residues. The germline V gene encodes CDR1 DFQATT and CDR2 SNEGSKA (reference sequence). The CDR3 nucleotides read TGCAGTGCTGCCACAGGGGGCCATCCCTACAAGCAGTACTTC. Protein sequence: CSAATGGHPYKQYF.